The 3 T cell receptor beta chains below were found in one sample sequenced in a study of radiotherapy plus CTLA-4 blockade in lung cancer. Here immunoSEQ multiplex PCR was the method, and the copy in TCRdb shows in-frame clones only, minus some. The sample has under 90,000 clones, about three quarters seen once. The sequences come from peripheral blood, collected from a patient treated with radiotherapy plus ipilimumab. The receptor source for this set is a human donor with non-small cell lung cancer that progressed on radiotherapy plus ipilimumab.

V and J are TRBV27 and TRBJ2-7; D not certain. Germline-derived CDR1 and CDR2 are MNHEY and SMNVEV (reference sequence). The ends were cut back, 4 bases at V and 1 base at J, with 11 bases in the middle. The CDR3 totals 14 residues. This CDR3 reads CASSYEGASYEQYF. In DNA, the CDR3 is TGTGCCAGCAGTTATGAAGGAGCTTCCTACGAGCAGTACTTC.

The chain joins TRBV19 to TRBJ1-1; D remains unclear. CDR1 and CDR2 (germline): LNHDA, SQIVND (reference sequence). The CDR3 is 15 amino acids. V lost 6 bases and J lost 0, with 14 bases in between. The CDR3 reads CASRSEEGLNTEAFF. In nucleotides, the CDR3 is TGTGCCAGTAGATCAGAGGAGGGCCTGAACACTGAAGCTTTCTTT. Full variable domain (missing parts from reference TRBV19 and TRBJ1-1): DGGITQSPKYLFRKEGQNVTLSCEQNLNHDAMYWYRQDPGQGLRLIYYSQIVNDFQKGDIAEGYSVSREKKESFPLTVTSAQKNPTAFYLCASRSEEGLNTEAFFGQGTRLTVV.

This chain joins TRBV7-2 and TRBJ1-2; D may be TRBD1 (5 bases). From germline, CDR1 is SGHTA and CDR2 FQGNSA. There are 15 residues in the CDR3. Trimming stripped 1 base from V and 4 bases from J, with 13 bases between. The CDR3 sequence: CASSLGSGTAYGYTF. In DNA, the CDR3 is TGTGCCAGCAGCTTAGGGTCGGGGACGGCCTATGGCTACACCTTC.